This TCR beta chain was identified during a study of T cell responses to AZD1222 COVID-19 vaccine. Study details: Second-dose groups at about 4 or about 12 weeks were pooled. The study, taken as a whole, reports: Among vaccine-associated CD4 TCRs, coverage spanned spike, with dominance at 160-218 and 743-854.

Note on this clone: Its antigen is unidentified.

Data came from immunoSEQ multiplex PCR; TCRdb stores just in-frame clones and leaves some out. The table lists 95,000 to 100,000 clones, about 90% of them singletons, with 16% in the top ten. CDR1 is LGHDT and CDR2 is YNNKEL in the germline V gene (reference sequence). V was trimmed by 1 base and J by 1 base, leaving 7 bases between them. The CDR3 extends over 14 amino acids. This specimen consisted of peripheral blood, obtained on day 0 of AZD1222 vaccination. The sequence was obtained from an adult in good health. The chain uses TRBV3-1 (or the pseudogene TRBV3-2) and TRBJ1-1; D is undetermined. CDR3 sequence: CASSQGGANTEAFF. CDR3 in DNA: TGTGCCAGCAGCCAAGGGGGAGCGAACACTGAAGCTTTCTTT.